Listed here are 16 T cell receptor beta chains from one sample, sequenced in a study of cytomegalovirus exposure and HLA in healthy donors. PCR involved 60 Vbeta and 13 Jbeta primers. Sequenced by immunoSEQ multiplex PCR; TCRdb stores in-frame clones only, minus some. This sample has 200,000 or so clones, with 75% to 85% found just once. Sequenced: PBMCs. The origin of the receptors is a girl aged 5-17 years in good health and CMV-seronegative.

The chain is built from TRBV4-2 and TRBJ1-3; D uncertain. Per germline, CDR1 LGHNA and CDR2 YNFKEQ. The length of the CDR3 is 15 residues. Trimming left V 3 bases short and J 8 bases short, with 17 bases between. DNA of the CDR3: TGTGCCAGCAGCCAGGGCGCGCAAGCGGGAGACACCATATATTTT. Its protein product is CASSQGAQAGDTIYF.

The rearrangement uses TRBV2 and TRBJ1-1; TRBD1 agrees at 7 bases. Germline CDR1 is SNHLY and CDR2 is FYNNEI. V was pared by 8 bases and J by 3 bases, with 9 bases of the junction left unmatched. The CDR3 totals 14 residues. The DNA for the CDR3 is TGTGCCAGCGGTTTCAGAACAGGGGACACTGAAGCTTTCTTT. Protein: CASGFRTGDTEAFF.

The rearrangement joins TRBV30 to TRBJ1-2; D may be TRBD1 (5 bases). V was cut by 4 bases and J by 9 bases, with 15 bases left in between. In germline, CDR1 is GTSNPN, CDR2 SVGIG (reference sequence). CDR3 length: 12 residues. The CDR3 DNA sequence: TGTGCCTGGACCGAGGTGGGGGGGAGCTACACCTTC. Protein sequence: CAWTEVGGSYTF.

The chain is built from TRBV30 and TRBJ1-1, with 10 bases fitting TRBD1. CDR3 length: 13 amino acids. J gave up 6 bases and V 5 bases, and 6 bases lay outside the gene matches. From germline, CDR1 is GTSNPN and CDR2 SVGIG (reference sequence). CDR3 in amino acids: CAWRDRGIPEAFF. CDR3 DNA: TGTGCCTGGCGGGACAGGGGAATTCCTGAAGCTTTCTTT. The full variable domain, its missing parts supplied by reference TRBV30 and TRBJ1-1, is SQTIHQWPATLVQPVGSPLSLECTVEGTSNPNLYWYRQAAGRGLQLLFYSVGIGQISSEVPQNLSASRPQDRQFILSSKKLLLSDSGFYLCAWRDRGIPEAFFGQGTRLTVV.

The chain has TRBV28 and TRBJ1-2; no definite D call. CDR1 MDHEN and CDR2 SYDVKM come from the germline V gene. The CDR3 loop spans 14 amino acids. Deletions cut 3 bases from V and 0 bases from J, with 8 bases between. CDR3 region: CASSLVTANYGYTF. DNA for the CDR3: TGTGCCAGCAGTTTGGTCACAGCTAACTATGGCTACACCTTC.

The gene calls are TRBV30 and TRBJ1-5; no reliable D call. Trimming stripped 0 bases from V and 0 bases from J, with 9 bases between. Per the germline V gene, CDR1 is GTSNPN and CDR2 is SVGIG (reference sequence). This CDR3 contains 15 residues. CDR3 sequence reads: CAWSVGSNSNQPQHF. In DNA, the CDR3 is TGTGCCTGGAGTGTTGGCAGTAATAGCAATCAGCCCCAGCATTTT.

The chain couples TRBV27 to TRBJ1-5; D remains unclear. The V end was cut by 3 bases, the J end by 6 bases, with 6 bases between. The CDR3 has 12 residues. The germline V gene encodes CDR1 MNHEY and CDR2 SMNVEV (reference sequence). The chain's CDR3 is CASSFTGQPQHF. The CDR3 DNA is TGTGCCAGCAGTTTCACGGGTCAGCCCCAGCATTTT.

The chain links TRBV7-9 to TRBJ1-2; 7 bases are shared with TRBD1. Looked up from germline, CDR1 is SEHNR and CDR2 is FQNEAQ (reference sequence). This CDR3 is built from 15 residues. Losses at the gene ends were 4 bases for V and 6 bases for J; bases not matched to a gene: 11. This chain's CDR3 is CASSYRQGVKDGYTF. CDR3 nucleotides: TGTGCCAGCAGCTACAGACAGGGAGTAAAGGATGGCTACACCTTC.

This clone was counted once. This chain joins TRBV7-9 and TRBJ2-1, with 7 bases identical to TRBD1. The V segment lost 4 bases and the J segment 6 bases; nucleotides outside the gene matches: 15. CDR1 is SEHNR, CDR2 FQNEAQ, per germline (reference sequence). The CDR3 extends over 17 amino acids. This chain's CDR3 is CASSSTGDSWVPNEQFF. The CDR3 bases are TGTGCCAGCAGCTCGACCGGGGACAGCTGGGTCCCCAATGAGCAGTTCTTC.

In DNA, the CDR3 is TGTGCCACCAGCAGGGGGACAGGGGGCTACACTGAAGCTTTCTTT. It translates to CATSRGTGGYTEAFF. This chain connects TRBV15 to TRBJ1-1; 12 positions match TRBD1. This CDR3 region has 15 residues. Germline assignment: CDR1 LNHNV and CDR2 YYDKDF (reference sequence). V shed 3 bases, J shed 3 bases, and the junction held 2 bases outside the gene matches.

The J gene is TRBJ2-5, the V gene TRBV4-1; 10 bases match TRBD1. Germline V gives CDR1 MGHRA, CDR2 YSYEKL. There are 17 residues in the CDR3. The V gene end was trimmed by 3 bases and the J gene end by 11 bases; junction bases not matched to a gene: 18. CDR3 loop: CASSQQDSGQGRFAQYF. CDR3 sequence (DNA): TGCGCCAGCAGCCAGCAGGATTCGGGACAGGGGCGGTTCGCGCAGTACTTC.

The J gene is TRBJ2-3, the V gene TRBV7-9; D is possibly TRBD2 (5 bases). The CDR3 extends over 14 amino acids. The germline gives CDR1 SEHNR, CDR2 FQNEAQ (reference sequence). Trimming stripped 5 bases from V and 2 bases from J, with 11 bases between. The CDR3 DNA follows: TGTGCCAGCAGCAAAAGACTAAACACAGATACGCAGTATTTT. Residues: CASSKRLNTDTQYF.

In this sample, this clone turned up once. The rearrangement uses TRBV7-9 and TRBJ2-5, with D unresolved. The DNA end is more similar to TRBJ2-7, so the J call may be wrong. The CDR3 consists of 11 residues. Germline V lookup: CDR1 SEHNR, CDR2 FQNEAQ (reference sequence). The CDR3 DNA sequence: TGTGCCAGCAGCTCCAACTACGAGCAGTACTTC. This encodes CASSSNYEQYF.

The chain employs TRBV7-8 and TRBJ2-7; D call uncertain. V lost 8 bases, J lost 4 bases, and 9 bases lay in between. Germline CDR1 SGHVS, CDR2 FQNEAQ. The CDR3 is 11 residues long. The chain's CDR3 is CASSVSYEQYF. CDR3 bases: TGTGCCAGCTCCGTATCGTACGAGCAGTACTTC.

The V gene is TRBV9, the J gene TRBJ2-7; possibly TRBD1 for D (6 bases). The CDR3 runs to 13 residues. CDR1 SGDLS and CDR2 YYNGEE come from the germline V gene. Between the trimmed V and J ends, which lost 3 bases and 6 bases, there was a span of 13 bases. This CDR3 reads CASSGGGLREQYF. CDR3 nucleotide sequence: TGTGCCAGCAGCGGAGGGGGTCTACGCGAGCAGTACTTC.

The rearrangement uses TRBV15 and TRBJ2-1; TRBD2 matches at 12 bases. The CDR3 length is 17 residues. The V gene's germline CDR1 is LNHNV and CDR2 YYDKDF (reference sequence). The junction had 6 bases not matched to a gene; V was cut back by 0 bases and J by 6 bases. This CDR3 is CATSRDGSSGRANEQFF. The CDR3 coding sequence is TGTGCCACCAGCAGAGATGGTTCTAGCGGGAGGGCCAATGAGCAGTTCTTC.